This T cell receptor gamma chain originates from a study of gamma delta lymphoproliferative disorders and STAT genes listed by TCRdb under 2018. Regarding the research as a whole: The LymphoTrack Dx TCRG Assay was used to build gamma-chain libraries from a minimum of 50 ng of genomic DNA. A couple of gamma-chain samples and all delta-chain samples were sequenced twice to confirm results. Within a larger immunophenotypic and STAT-mutation study, TCR gamma and delta CDR3 repertoires were profiled by deep sequencing in Tgammadelta lymphoproliferative disease patients and healthy controls. Delta-chain libraries followed the EuroClonality-NGS working group standard operating procedure, because no corresponding Invivoscribe delta assay was available.

For TCR sequencing, genomic DNA was taken from peripheral blood mononuclear cells isolated from both patients and controls. As controls, around 23 healthy adult blood donors (median age about 61 years; roughly twelve males and roughly eleven females) were included and were matched to patients for age and sex. Within its sample, this clone is medium-sized (0.01 to 0.1%). The antigen it recognizes is unknown. No base qualities exist here, and no much larger clone lies one base off it. The identical CDR3 is also encoded by other nucleotide sequences in the sample. General conclusions and limits of the study: According to the authors, NGS specificity may be reduced at low frequencies, so whether leukemic clones are public or private needs confirmation. Leukemic cells were skewed toward terminal effectors, whereas control T cells likely spanned varied maturation stages, a difference potentially limiting comparisons between patients and controls. When whole repertoires were clustered, patient gamma repertoires were grouped separately from healthy controls, whereas no separation between groups was observed for delta repertoires. Almost every major gamma and delta clonotype found in patients was public, meaning shared with at least one healthy donor, with just a couple of gamma clonotypes being private to disease.

In both library preparation methods, multiplex PCR was run with primers aimed at the conserved V and J regions of the TCR genes. After purification and pooling, the amplicons were sequenced on an Illumina MiSeq platform. The source study handled its data this way. V(D)J alignment, clonotype assembly and translation were done with MiXCR, while functionality assessment and CDR3 repertoire analyses were done with VDJtools. CDR3 was defined according to IMGT, and analyses were limited to productive sequences using functional genes, with ORF genes and pseudogenes excluded. A custom Python script was used to search all patients and controls for identical amino acid CDR3s of major clonotypes (frequency >=5%). Clonotype frequencies in patients versus controls were compared with a one-sided non-parametric Wilcoxon test. For TCRdb, the public reads were processed anew by CATT, and duplicate DNA sequences were folded into one row. What appears here as the V and J calls and clone size reflects TCRdb's work, not the paper's. Recorded for this sample are about 5,100 gamma-chain clones; about 7.7% of them occurred a single time. In total, the top ten clones hold around 3.1% of the sample.

Sequenced input: blood. The sequence was obtained from a human donor in good health.

The sequence in DNA is TGTGCCACCTGGGATGGGCGATATTATAAGAAACTCTTT. This yields the protein CATWDGRYYKKLF. Rearrangement joined TRGV4 to TRGJ1 or TRGJ2. TCRdb lists no J gene, so it was determined here by aligning the DNA to germline. From its cysteine to its phenylalanine, the CDR3 spans 13 amino acids. The CDR3 DNA has 39 bases and is translated from base 1. The CDR1 and CDR2 encoded by the germline V gene are EGSTGY and YDSYTSSV. The V end gives up 0 bases and the J end 4 bases, leaving 3 bases in the junction not matched to a gene.